Listed here are 23 T cell receptor beta chains from one sample, sequenced in a study of shared clonotypes between healthy human individuals. Method: immunoSEQ multiplex PCR; TCRdb's copy keeps in-frame clones and lacks some. The repertoire holds fewer than 2.5 million clones, with over 85% as singletons. Sequences were obtained from naive CD4+ T cells from PBMCs. Subset described: CD45RA+ positively selected. These receptors all stem from a young man in good health. Some clones in this sample may be carry-over from other donors' samples.

The genes are TRBV7-3 and TRBJ2-7; D not certain. Trimming left V 2 bases short and J 5 bases short, with 10 bases between. Germline-derived CDR1 and CDR2 are SGHTA and FQGTGA. This CDR3 comprises 13 residues. The CDR3 spells CASSLAPRDEQYF. The DNA of the CDR3 is TGTGCCAGCAGCTTAGCCCCCCGCGACGAGCAGTACTTC.

A single count supports this clone. In DNA, the CDR3 is TGTGCCAGCAGCGGAGGACGACAGGGGGAGCAGTACTTC. Protein: CASSGGRQGEQYF. This chain joins TRBV5-6 and TRBJ2-7; 8 bases map to TRBD1. After removal of 4 bases from V and 7 bases from J, the junction contained 7 bases not matched to a gene. The length of the CDR3 is 13 residues. Germline values: CDR1 SGHDT, CDR2 YYEEEE.

The chain has TRBV28 and TRBJ1-2; maybe TRBD1 (5 bases). CDR1 and CDR2 (germline): MDHEN, SYDVKM. Trimming shortened V by 1 base and J by 7 bases, and 13 bases separated the two germline ends. The CDR3 totals 14 residues. CDR3 bases: TGTGCCAGCAGTTTATATCCCGGGGGTGGTGGCTACACCTTC. Its protein product is CASSLYPGGGGYTF.

The chain carries TRBV6-6 and TRBJ2-7; D not certain. Trimming took 7 bases from V and 3 from J, leaving 13 bases between them. The CDR3 runs 13 residues. CDR1 is MNHNY, CDR2 SVGAGI, per germline (reference sequence). As DNA, the CDR3 is TGTGCCAGCACATACCTAGACGGCTACGAGCAGTACTTC. This translates into CASTYLDGYEQYF.

The chain carries TRBV5-5 and TRBJ2-2; TRBD1 matches 7 bases. This CDR3 region has 16 residues. CDR1 and CDR2 (germline): SGHKS, YYEKEE (reference sequence). V was pared by 0 bases and J by 8 bases, with 10 bases of the junction left unmatched. The CDR3 nucleotides read TGTGCCAGCAGCTTGGAGGGGGACAGTCGATCTGGGGAGCTGTTTTTT. Translated, it gives CASSLEGDSRSGELFF.

The chain uses TRBV7-2 and TRBJ2-3; 8 nucleotides agree with TRBD1. V dropped 3 bases and J dropped 5; count of bases not matched to a gene: 4. The CDR3 consists of 14 residues. The germline gives CDR1 SGHTA, CDR2 FQGNSA. The CDR3 reads CASSFDRGEDTQYF. Here the CDR3 DNA reads TGTGCCAGCAGCTTTGACAGGGGTGAAGATACGCAGTATTTT.

The chain has TRBV15 and TRBJ2-1; tentative D call: TRBD1 (5 bases). The ends were cut back, 1 base at V and 2 bases at J, with 6 bases in the middle. In germline, CDR1 is LNHNV, CDR2 YYDKDF (reference sequence). The length of the CDR3 is 14 residues. The CDR3 DNA reads as TGTGCCACCAGCAGAGTACAGGCCTACAATGAGCAGTTCTTC. Translated: CATSRVQAYNEQFF.

V gene TRBV25-1 combines with J gene TRBJ1-5, with a possible D match to TRBD1 (5 bases). CDR1 and CDR2 (germline): MGHDK, SYGVNS. V lost 4 bases to trimming and J lost 0 bases, with 16 bases between them. This CDR3 spans 17 amino acids. The CDR3 coding sequence is TGTGCCAGCAGTGGATCTGGGACCGCATATAGCAATCAGCCCCAGCATTTT. Protein: CASSGSGTAYSNQPQHF.

The rearrangement uses TRBV7-8 and TRBJ1-2; no reliable D call. The V end was cut by 1 base, the J end by 8 bases, with 8 bases between. In germline, CDR1 is SGHVS, CDR2 FQNEAQ. This CDR3 region has 12 residues. The CDR3 region is CASSLGVEGYTF. The CDR3 DNA follows: TGTGCCAGCAGCTTAGGGGTAGAAGGCTACACCTTC. The full variable domain, its missing parts supplied by reference TRBV7-8 and TRBJ1-2, is GAGVSQSPRYKVAKRGQDVALRCDPISGHVSLFWYQQALGQGPEFLTYFQNEAQLDKSGLPSDRFFAERPEGSVSTLKIQRTQQEDSAVYLCASSLGVEGYTFGSGTRLTVV.

The chain couples TRBV15 to TRBJ1-5, with D hard to call. This CDR3 contains 15 residues. Germline V gives CDR1 LNHNV, CDR2 YYDKDF (reference sequence). V lost 0 bases and J 4 bases, leaving 10 bases between the germline ends. CDR3 protein: CATSRDVLGNQPQHF. As DNA, the CDR3 is TGTGCCACCAGCAGAGATGTGTTGGGGAATCAGCCCCAGCATTTT. Full variable domain (missing parts from reference TRBV15 and TRBJ1-5): DAMVIQNPRYQVTQFGKPVTLSCSQTLNHNVMYWYQQKSSQAPKLLFHYYDKDFNNEADTPDNFQSRRPNTSFCFLDIRSPGLGDTAMYLCATSRDVLGNQPQHFGDGTRLSIL.

This clone came up a few times. V and J are TRBV7-2 and TRBJ1-2; 9 bases align to TRBD1. V was clipped by 3 bases and J by 3 bases; unmatched bases: 5. The CDR3 has 15 amino acids. In germline, CDR1 is SGHTA, CDR2 FQGNSA. The CDR3 protein is CASSFGDRVDYGYTF. The CDR3 DNA follows: TGTGCCAGCAGCTTTGGGGACAGGGTCGACTATGGCTACACCTTC. Combining the CDR3 with reference TRBV7-2 and TRBJ1-2 gives the whole variable domain GAGVSQSPSNKVTEKGKDVELRCDPISGHTALYWYRQSLGQGLEFLIYFQGNSAPDKSGLPSDRFSAERTGGSVSTLTIQRTQQEDSAVYLCASSFGDRVDYGYTFGSGTRLTVV.

The CDR3 nucleotides read TGTGCCAGCAGCGTAGGGTCTGAGGGAAACACCATATATTTT. This codes for CASSVGSEGNTIYF. J is TRBJ1-3 and V is TRBV9; D is ambiguous. This CDR3 comprises 14 residues. Trimming took 0 bases from V and 4 from J, leaving 8 bases between them. CDR1 is SGDLS, CDR2 YYNGEE, per germline. The whole variable domain, filled in from reference TRBV9 and TRBJ1-3, reads DSGVTQTPKHLITATGQRVTLRCSPRSGDLSVYWYQQSLDQGLQFLIQYYNGEERAKGNILERFSAQQFPDLHSELNLSSLELGDSALYFCASSVGSEGNTIYFGEGSWLTVV.

The rearrangement uses TRBV5-1 and TRBJ2-3; D not certain. Germline assignment: CDR1 SGHRS and CDR2 YFSETQ. This CDR3 contains 13 residues. V lost 2 bases, J lost 5 bases, and 9 bases lay in between. CDR3 bases: TGCGCCAGCAGCTTCTTCCCCGGAGATACGCAGTATTTT. Translated: CASSFFPGDTQYF.

The chain is built from TRBV19 and TRBJ2-5; a weak D match, TRBD1 (6 bases). This CDR3 contains 14 residues. The germline V gene encodes CDR1 LNHDA and CDR2 SQIVND (reference sequence). V lost 7 bases to trimming and J lost 5 bases, with 17 bases between them. Written as DNA, the CDR3 is TGTGCCAGTATCTCCCAGGGGATCGGCGAGACCCAGTACTTC. Residues: CASISQGIGETQYF.

This chain links TRBV5-1 with TRBJ2-3, with a possible D match to TRBD2 (5 bases). The germline V gene has CDR1 SGHRS and CDR2 YFSETQ. V was clipped by 4 bases and J by 0 bases, with 12 bases between them. CDR3 length: 15 amino acids. This CDR3 is CASSQEAVSTDTQYF. CDR3 sequence (DNA): TGCGCCAGCAGCCAGGAGGCGGTAAGCACAGATACGCAGTATTTT.

The chain recombines TRBV29-1 with TRBJ1-2; D is perhaps TRBD1 (5 bases). This CDR3 spans 16 amino acids. Trimming removed 0 bases at V and 3 bases at J, with 17 bases between. CDR1 is SQVTM and CDR2 is ANQGSEA in the germline V gene. CDR3 nucleotide sequence: TGCAGCGTTGAAGATCTCGAGAACAGGAATTACTATGGCTACACCTTC. This translates into CSVEDLENRNYYGYTF.

Concerning this clone itself: Since the CDR3 does not end with the conserved phenylalanine or tryptophan, this likely comes from a read error. It is unclear where the CDR3 begins or ends on the DNA, so no DNA is shown, and the CDR3 is as TCRdb lists it. The chain recombines TRBV7-8 with TRBJ2-7. Germline V gene lookup returns CDR1 SGHVS and CDR2 FQNEAQ. Both ends counted, the CDR3 spans 13 residues. CDR3 sequence: CASSLAGGNGVDA.

The V call is TRBV7-8, the J call TRBJ2-3; 8 bases are a match to TRBD1. The CDR3 consists of 16 residues. V lost 7 bases, J lost 1 base, and 10 bases stayed unmatched. CDR1 and CDR2 (germline): SGHVS, FQNEAQ. CDR3 sequence reads: CASTTRTGSRTDTQYF. CDR3 DNA: TGTGCCAGCACCACAAGGACAGGGTCGCGCACAGATACGCAGTATTTT.

The gene calls are TRBV11-1 and TRBJ2-5; 11 bases line up with TRBD1. Germline trimming cut 6 bases from V and 1 base from J; bases unmatched to any gene: 4. The length of the CDR3 is 15 residues. Germline-derived CDR1 and CDR2 are SGHAT and FQDESV (reference sequence). Here the CDR3 reads CASRRDRGFQETQYF. Here the CDR3 DNA reads TGTGCCAGCAGACGGGACAGGGGGTTCCAAGAGACCCAGTACTTC. The variable domain in full, completed from reference TRBV11-1 and TRBJ2-5, reads EAEVAQSPRYKITEKSQAVAFWCDPISGHATLYWYRQILGQGPELLVQFQDESVVDDSQLPKDRFSAERLKGVDSTLKIQPAELGDSAMYLCASRRDRGFQETQYFGPGTRLLVL.

The chain carries TRBV28 and TRBJ2-5, with D perhaps matching TRBD2 (7 bases). Germline-derived CDR1 and CDR2 are MDHEN and SYDVKM. Trimming removed 6 bases at V and 5 bases at J, with 13 bases between. The CDR3 loop spans 13 amino acids. The CDR3 region is CASRQGGRETQYF. CDR3 in DNA: TGTGCCAGCAGACAGGGAGGGCGGGAGACCCAGTACTTC.

This rearrangement joins TRBV6-1 to TRBJ2-1; either TRBD1 or TRBD2 may fit D (6 bases each). CDR3 size: 16 residues. V lost 1 base and J lost 2, with 12 bases in between. Germline CDR1 reads MNHNS; CDR2 reads SASEGT. The CDR3 bases are TGTGCCAGCAGTGAAGTAGGGGGGCAAACCTACAATGAGCAGTTCTTC. Protein sequence: CASSEVGGQTYNEQFF.

This clone appeared once. The chain links TRBV7-2 to TRBJ1-4; D is unresolved. Germline V gene data show CDR1 as SGHTA and CDR2 as FQGNSA. This CDR3 has 15 amino acids. Trimming removed 5 bases at V and 8 bases at J, with 18 bases between. For the CDR3, the DNA is TGTGCCAGCAGCGCTGGACCTCCCGAATACGAAAAACTGTTTTTT. Its protein is CASSAGPPEYEKLFF.

This chain connects TRBV4-3 to TRBJ1-5; no definite D call. The CDR3 extends over 16 amino acids. CDR1 is LGHNA and CDR2 is YSLEER in the germline V gene. V was trimmed by 1 base and J by 0 bases, leaving 10 bases between them. The CDR3 sequence is CASSQGGQSSNQPQHF. CDR3 DNA: TGCGCCAGCAGCCAAGGTGGTCAGAGTAGCAATCAGCCCCAGCATTTT.